These 27 T cell receptor beta chains were sequenced from one sample in a study of cytomegalovirus exposure and HLA in healthy donors. The PCR used 60 Vbeta and 13 Jbeta primers. Measured with immunoSEQ multiplex PCR; TCRdb has only the in-frame clones, and not every one. The top ten clones hold 3.5% to 4.5% of a sample with some 80,000 clones, roughly 65% of them seen once. The source material was PBMCs. These TCRs come from a male donor in good health and CMV-seropositive.

The sample holds a few counts of this clone. The rearrangement links TRBV7-2 to TRBJ2-7; D unresolved. V shed 2 bases and J shed 9 bases, with 17 bases lying between them. The CDR3 loop spans 14 amino acids. The germline gives CDR1 SGHTA, CDR2 FQGNSA. The CDR3 protein is CASSLNGPNRGQYF. The CDR3, as DNA: TGTGCCAGCAGCTTAAACGGCCCCAATAGAGGGCAGTACTTC.

The rearrangement links TRBV29-1 to TRBJ2-6; 7 nucleotides line up with TRBD2. Germline trimming cut 6 bases from V and 0 bases from J; bases unmatched to any gene: 2. This CDR3 region has 14 residues. Germline loops: CDR1 SQVTM, CDR2 ANQGSEA. This CDR3 reads CSVREGSGANVLTF. For the CDR3, the DNA is TGCAGCGTCAGGGAGGGCTCTGGGGCCAACGTCCTGACTTTC.

The chain joins TRBV7-8 to TRBJ2-7; 8 positions agree with TRBD1. Trimming took 5 bases from V and 3 from J; bases not matched to a gene: 9. This CDR3 contains 15 residues. Germline lookup yields CDR1 SGHVS and CDR2 FQNEAQ. For the CDR3, the DNA is TGTGCCAGCAGCCCTGGCCCAGGGGGCTTCTACGAGCAGTACTTC. It codes for CASSPGPGGFYEQYF. The full variable domain, in which reference TRBV7-8 and TRBJ2-7 provide the parts outside the CDR3, is GAGVSQSPRYKVAKRGQDVALRCDPISGHVSLFWYQQALGQGPEFLTYFQNEAQLDKSGLPSDRFFAERPEGSVSTLKIQRTQQEDSAVYLCASSPGPGGFYEQYFGPGTRLTVT.

J is TRBJ2-3 and V is TRBV10-1, with TRBD1 matching 9 bases. Germline V CDR1 and CDR2: WNHNN, SYGVQD (reference sequence). This CDR3 comprises 17 residues. Losses at the gene ends were 4 bases for V and 3 bases for J; bases not matched to a gene: 11. CDR3 in amino acids: CASSGKQGAKDTDTQYF. The CDR3 DNA is TGCGCCAGCAGTGGCAAACAGGGGGCCAAAGATACAGATACGCAGTATTTT.

J is TRBJ2-5 and V is TRBV27; possible D gene TRBD2, 6 bases. Trimming stripped 5 bases from V and 7 bases from J, with 14 bases between. Germline V gives CDR1 MNHEY, CDR2 SMNVEV (reference sequence). The CDR3 runs to 13 residues. The CDR3: CASSPGTVRTQYF. CDR3 DNA sequence: TGTGCCAGCAGTCCCGGGACTGTAAGGACCCAGTACTTC.

The chain combines TRBV28 with TRBJ2-3, with TRBD2 matching 11 bases. Per germline, CDR1 MDHEN and CDR2 SYDVKM. The CDR3 contains 16 residues. After removal of 4 bases from V and 2 bases from J, the junction contained 5 bases not matched to a gene. The CDR3 DNA follows: TGTGCCAGCAGTTCACCGGGACTAGCGGTCACAGATACGCAGTATTTT. This gives the protein CASSSPGLAVTDTQYF.

The CDR3 DNA reads as TGTGCCAGCAGCGATAGCGGGAGGAAAACCTACGAGCAGTACTTC. Translation gives CASSDSGRKTYEQYF. The chain joins TRBV4-2 to TRBJ2-5; 10 bases agree with TRBD2. TRBJ2-7 matches the DNA end more closely, so the J call is doubtful. Germline V CDR1 and CDR2: LGHNA, YNFKEQ. The CDR3 runs to 15 residues.

The V and J genes are TRBV10-3 and TRBJ1-1; 9 bases align to TRBD1. CDR3 size: 17 residues. Trimming cost V 3 bases and J 4 bases; bases outside gene matches: 12. Germline CDR1 reads ENHRY; CDR2 reads SYGVKD. In nucleotides, the CDR3 is TGTGCCATCAGTGACCCAACAGGGGGCGGATTCGGCACTGAAGCTTTCTTT. Amino acids: CAISDPTGGGFGTEAFF.

This chain links TRBV6-1 with TRBJ2-7; TRBD2 might be the D (5 bases). CDR1 MNHNS and CDR2 SASEGT come from the germline V gene. V lost 3 bases and J 3 bases, leaving 12 bases between the germline ends. The length of the CDR3 is 14 residues. CDR3 residues: CASSDSGKDYEQYF. As DNA, the CDR3 is TGTGCCAGCAGTGATTCGGGAAAGGACTACGAGCAGTACTTC.

The chain links TRBV28 to TRBJ2-1; D is perhaps TRBD2 (5 bases). Germline CDR1 MDHEN, CDR2 SYDVKM. This CDR3 contains 18 residues. The V end lost 3 bases, the J end lost 3 bases, and 21 bases lay between the germline ends. CDR3 DNA sequence: TGTGCCAGCAGTTTTGATCCCCGGGGTCTCGAGGTCTACAATGAGCAGTTCTTC. It codes for CASSFDPRGLEVYNEQFF.

This chain connects TRBV28 to TRBJ2-7; D gene uncertain. With 5 bases removed from V and 2 bases from J, the gap between germline ends came to 4 bases. This CDR3 has 11 residues. Germline assignment: CDR1 MDHEN and CDR2 SYDVKM. The CDR3 coding sequence is TGTGCCAGCAGTACAACCTACGAGCAGTACTTC. Protein sequence: CASSTTYEQYF.

The chain combines TRBV7-9 with TRBJ1-1, with D maybe TRBD1 (5 bases). Trimming took off 6 bases at V and 9 bases at J, with 17 bases between the two ends. The germline V gene encodes CDR1 SEHNR and CDR2 FQNEAQ (reference sequence). The CDR3 has 13 residues. CDR3 loop: CASSIQEGWQAFF. As DNA, the CDR3 is TGTGCCAGCAGTATACAGGAAGGATGGCAAGCTTTCTTT. Filled out from reference TRBV7-9 and TRBJ1-1, the complete variable domain reads DTGVSQNPRHKITKRGQNVTFRCDPISEHNRLYWYRQTLGQGPEFLTYFQNEAQLEKSRLLSDRFSAERPKGSFSTLEIQRTEQGDSAMYLCASSIQEGWQAFFGQGTRLTVV.

The J gene is TRBJ1-6, the V gene TRBV7-9, with D perhaps TRBD1 (6 bases). CDR1 and CDR2 from the germline V gene are SEHNR and FQNEAQ (reference sequence). Trimming left V 4 bases short and J 8 bases short, with 12 bases between. The CDR3 length is 14 residues. Here the CDR3 reads CASSYTGSDSPLHF. The CDR3 DNA follows: TGTGCCAGCAGCTACACAGGGTCAGATTCACCCCTCCACTTT.

V and J are TRBV4-3 and TRBJ1-1; a possible D gene is TRBD1 (5 bases). Trimming took off 3 bases at V and 1 base at J, with 9 bases between the two ends. This CDR3 has 14 amino acids. Looked up from germline, CDR1 is LGHNA and CDR2 is YSLEER. The CDR3 is CASSQGLGNTEAFF. The CDR3 DNA follows: TGCGCCAGCAGCCAGGGACTAGGGAACACTGAAGCTTTCTTT.

This clone turned up a few times. V and J are TRBV25-1 and TRBJ2-1; no reliable D call. This CDR3 is built from 16 residues. Trimming took 5 bases from V and 6 from J, leaving 20 bases between them. Germline V CDR1 and CDR2: MGHDK, SYGVNS. The CDR3 spells CASSPTVVRSFNEQFF. CDR3 in DNA: TGTGCCAGCAGTCCCACTGTGGTCAGGTCATTCAATGAGCAGTTCTTC.

The count of this clone is one. The chain links TRBV6-1 to TRBJ2-5; D might be TRBD1 (6 bases). This CDR3 spans 13 amino acids. With 4 bases removed from V and 0 bases from J, the gap between germline ends came to 6 bases. Germline V lookup: CDR1 MNHNS, CDR2 SASEGT. The CDR3 DNA reads as TGTGCCAGCAGTGCAGGGGACCAAGAGACCCAGTACTTC. This translates into CASSAGDQETQYF.

As to this clone: At one end, the junction sequence differs from germline, possibly due to a read error. The rearrangement links TRBV5-6 to TRBJ1-2; TRBD1 is a possible D gene (5 bases). The CDR3 length is 15 residues. Per germline, CDR1 SGHDT and CDR2 YYEEEE. CDR3 protein: CASSRGVWGSDGYPF. The CDR3, as DNA: TGTGCCAGCAGCAGGGGTGTGTGGGGTTCTGATGGCTACCCCTTC.

The rearrangement uses TRBV27 and TRBJ1-3; D is undetermined. With 3 bases removed from V and 2 bases from J, the gap between germline ends came to 11 bases. Germline V lookup: CDR1 MNHEY, CDR2 SMNVEV (reference sequence). This CDR3 spans 15 amino acids. CDR3 amino acids: CASSLSRGAGNTIYF. CDR3 DNA sequence: TGTGCCAGCAGTTTGTCGCGTGGAGCTGGAAACACCATATATTTT.

The chain uses TRBV18 and TRBJ1-4; 7 bases map to TRBD1. V lost 2 bases and J lost 13; bases outside the gene matches: 7. Per the germline V gene, CDR1 is KGHSH and CDR2 is LQKENI. The CDR3 runs to 13 residues. The CDR3 region is CASSPGQVERLFF. CDR3 sequence (DNA): TGTGCCAGCTCACCAGGACAGGTAGAGAGACTGTTTTTT.

This clone was picked up a small number of times. The rearrangement uses TRBV28 and TRBJ1-5, with D possibly TRBD1 on 6 matching bases. Germline V lookup: CDR1 MDHEN, CDR2 SYDVKM. The CDR3 covers 16 residues. Deletions cut 8 bases from V and 2 bases from J, with 19 bases between. CDR3 DNA sequence: TGTGCCAGCGGTAGTTACAGGGAAGGGGGCAATCAGCCCCAGCATTTT. It encodes CASGSYREGGNQPQHF.

The chain has TRBV10-3 and TRBJ1-1, with a tentative D call TRBD1 (6 bases). The CDR3 runs 16 residues. Per germline, CDR1 ENHRY and CDR2 SYGVKD. V lost 3 bases and J 5 bases, leaving 19 bases between the germline ends. CDR3 nucleotides: TGTGCCATCAGTGAATCCGATACAGGGTCGGGGACTGAAGCTTTCTTT. Translated: CAISESDTGSGTEAFF.

This chain connects TRBV5-1 to TRBJ2-7; a weak D match, TRBD2 (6 bases). This CDR3 is built from 14 residues. CDR1 is SGHRS and CDR2 is YFSETQ in the germline V gene. Trimming removed 0 bases at V and 6 bases at J, with 13 bases between. The CDR3 sequence is CASSLGGVKAEQYF. The CDR3, as DNA: TGCGCCAGCAGCTTGGGGGGGGTCAAAGCCGAGCAGTACTTC.

In its sample, this clone was seen a few times. This chain links TRBV6-4 with TRBJ2-1; TRBD2 aligns across 11 bases. Trimming cost V 6 bases and J 6 bases; bases outside gene matches: 4. Germline CDR1 is MRHNA and CDR2 is SNTAGT. CDR3 size: 14 residues. The CDR3 loop is CASSVAGGRNEQFF. CDR3 sequence (DNA): TGTGCCAGCAGCGTAGCGGGAGGGCGCAATGAGCAGTTCTTC.

CDR3 protein: CASSMQGPHQPQHF. CDR3 in DNA: TGTGCCAGTAGTATGCAGGGGCCCCATCAGCCCCAGCATTTT. The chain carries TRBV19 and TRBJ1-5, with a weak D call TRBD1 (6 bases). There are 14 residues in the CDR3. Trimming shortened V by 3 bases and J by 5 bases, and 11 bases separated the two germline ends. The germline gives CDR1 LNHDA, CDR2 SQIVND (reference sequence).

Of note for this clone: This CDR3 is missing its conserved last phenylalanine or tryptophan, likely due to a read error. It is unclear where the CDR3 begins or ends on the DNA, so no DNA is shown, and the CDR3 is as TCRdb lists it. The chain recombines TRBV11-3 with TRBJ2-7; the table's D gene call, TRBD1, was not cross checked with the DNA. Germline-derived CDR1 and CDR2 are SGHNT and YENEEA. The CDR3 region is 10 residues in length, termini included. The CDR3 loop is CASSLETGGL.

V usage is TRBV5-6 and J usage is TRBJ2-5, with 8 bases aligning to TRBD1. The CDR3 is 15 residues long. Per the germline V gene, CDR1 is SGHDT and CDR2 is YYEEEE. J gave up 5 bases and V 6 bases, and 12 bases lay outside the gene matches. The DNA for the CDR3 is TGTGCCAGCAACTTTGGACAGGGAGTGTGGGAGACCCAGTACTTC. This encodes CASNFGQGVWETQYF.

This clone was found a few times. The gene calls are TRBV15 and TRBJ2-1; the D gene is possibly TRBD2 (7 bases). Trimming removed 1 base at V and 10 bases at J, with 17 bases between. This CDR3 comprises 15 residues. Germline V gene sequence: CDR1 LNHNV, CDR2 YYDKDF (reference sequence). CDR3 residues: CATSRAGGGGREQFF. CDR3 sequence (DNA): TGTGCCACCAGCAGAGCAGGCGGGGGCGGCAGGGAGCAGTTCTTC.